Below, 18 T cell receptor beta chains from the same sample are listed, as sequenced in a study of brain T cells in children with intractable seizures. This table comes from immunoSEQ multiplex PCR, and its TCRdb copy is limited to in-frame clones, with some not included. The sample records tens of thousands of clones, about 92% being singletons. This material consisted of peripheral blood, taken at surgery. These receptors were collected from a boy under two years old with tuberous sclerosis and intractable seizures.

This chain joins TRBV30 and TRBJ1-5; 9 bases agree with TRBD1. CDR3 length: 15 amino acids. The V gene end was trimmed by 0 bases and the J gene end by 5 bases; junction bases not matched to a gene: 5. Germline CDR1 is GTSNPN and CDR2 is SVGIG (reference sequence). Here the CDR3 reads CAWSVRDRGDQPQHF. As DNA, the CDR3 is TGTGCCTGGAGTGTCCGCGACAGGGGGGATCAGCCCCAGCATTTT.

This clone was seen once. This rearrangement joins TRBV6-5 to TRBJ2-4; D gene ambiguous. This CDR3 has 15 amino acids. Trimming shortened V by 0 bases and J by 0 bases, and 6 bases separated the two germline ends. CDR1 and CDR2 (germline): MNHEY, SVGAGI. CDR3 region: CASSYSSKAKNIQYF. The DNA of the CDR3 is TGTGCCAGCAGTTACTCGTCAAAAGCCAAAAACATTCAGTACTTC.

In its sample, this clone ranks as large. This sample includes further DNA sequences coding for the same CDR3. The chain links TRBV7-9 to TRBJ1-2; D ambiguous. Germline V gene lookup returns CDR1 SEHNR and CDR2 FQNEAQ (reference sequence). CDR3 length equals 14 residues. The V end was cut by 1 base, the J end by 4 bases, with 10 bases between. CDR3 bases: TGTGCCAGCAGCTTAGGTCAAGGCAGCTATGGCTACACCTTC. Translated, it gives CASSLGQGSYGYTF.

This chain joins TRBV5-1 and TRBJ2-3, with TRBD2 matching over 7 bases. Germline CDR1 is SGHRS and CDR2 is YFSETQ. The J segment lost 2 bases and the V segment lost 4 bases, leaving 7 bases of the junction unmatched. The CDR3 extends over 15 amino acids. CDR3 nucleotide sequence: TGCGCCAGCAGCGGCCGGGACTACCCCACAGATACGCAGTATTTT. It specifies CASSGRDYPTDTQYF. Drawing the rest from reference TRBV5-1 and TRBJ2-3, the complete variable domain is KAGVTQTPRYLIKTRGQQVTLSCSPISGHRSVSWYQQTPGQGLQFLFEYFSETQRNKGNFPGRFSGRQFSNSRSEMNVSTLELGDSALYLCASSGRDYPTDTQYFGPGTRLTVL.

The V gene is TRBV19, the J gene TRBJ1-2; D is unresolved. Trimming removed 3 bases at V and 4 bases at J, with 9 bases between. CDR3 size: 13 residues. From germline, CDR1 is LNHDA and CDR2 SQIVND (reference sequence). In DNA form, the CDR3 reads TGTGCCAGTAGTATCCGGGAGGCCTATGGCTACACCTTC. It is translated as CASSIREAYGYTF.

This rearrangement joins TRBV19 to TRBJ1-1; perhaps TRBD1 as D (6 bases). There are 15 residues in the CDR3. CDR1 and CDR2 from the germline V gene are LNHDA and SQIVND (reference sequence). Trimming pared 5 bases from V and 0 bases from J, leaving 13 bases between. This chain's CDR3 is CASSSRGQMNTEAFF. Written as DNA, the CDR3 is TGTGCCAGTAGTTCCCGAGGACAGATGAACACTGAAGCTTTCTTT.

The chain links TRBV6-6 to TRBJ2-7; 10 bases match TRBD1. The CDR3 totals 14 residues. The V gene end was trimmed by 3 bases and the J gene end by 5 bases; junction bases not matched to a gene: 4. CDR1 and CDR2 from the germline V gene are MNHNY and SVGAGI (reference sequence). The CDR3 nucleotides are TGTGCCAGCAGTTATCGACAGGGGGCCAACGAGCAGTACTTC. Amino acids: CASSYRQGANEQYF.

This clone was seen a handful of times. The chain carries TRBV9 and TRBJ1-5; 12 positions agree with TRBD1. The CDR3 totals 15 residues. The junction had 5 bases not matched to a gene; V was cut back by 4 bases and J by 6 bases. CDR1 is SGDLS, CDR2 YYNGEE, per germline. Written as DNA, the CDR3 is TGTGCCAGCAGCCCCCGGGACAGGGGGCCTCAGCCCCAGCATTTT. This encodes CASSPRDRGPQPQHF.

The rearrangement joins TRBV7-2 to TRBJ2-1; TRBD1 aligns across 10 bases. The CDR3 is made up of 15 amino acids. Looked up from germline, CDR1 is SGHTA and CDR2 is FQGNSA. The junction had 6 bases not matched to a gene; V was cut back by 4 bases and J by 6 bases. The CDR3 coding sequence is TGTGCCAGCAGCTCCCGGGACAGGGGAATCAATGAGCAGTTCTTC. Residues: CASSSRDRGINEQFF.

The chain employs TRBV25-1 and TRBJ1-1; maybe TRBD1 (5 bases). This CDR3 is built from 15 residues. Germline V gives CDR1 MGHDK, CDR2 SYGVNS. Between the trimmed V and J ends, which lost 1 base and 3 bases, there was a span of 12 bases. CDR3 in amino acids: CASSEWAGKDTEAFF. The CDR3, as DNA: TGTGCCAGCAGTGAATGGGCAGGGAAAGACACTGAAGCTTTCTTT.

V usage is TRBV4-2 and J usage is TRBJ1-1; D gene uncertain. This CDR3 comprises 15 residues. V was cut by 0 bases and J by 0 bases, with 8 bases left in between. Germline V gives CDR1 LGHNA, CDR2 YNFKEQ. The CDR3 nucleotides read TGTGCCAGCAGCCAAGAGCAGACTATGAACACTGAAGCTTTCTTT. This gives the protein CASSQEQTMNTEAFF.

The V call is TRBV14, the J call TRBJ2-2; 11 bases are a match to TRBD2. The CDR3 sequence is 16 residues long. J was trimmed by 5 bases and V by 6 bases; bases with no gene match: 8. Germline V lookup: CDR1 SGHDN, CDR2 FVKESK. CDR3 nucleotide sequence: TGTGCCAGCAGTCCACAACTAGCGGGGGTGACCGGGGAGCTGTTTTTT. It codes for CASSPQLAGVTGELFF.

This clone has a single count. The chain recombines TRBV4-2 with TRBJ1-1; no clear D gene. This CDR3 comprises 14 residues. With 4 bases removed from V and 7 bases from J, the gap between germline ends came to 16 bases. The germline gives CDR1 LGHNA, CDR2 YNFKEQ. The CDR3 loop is CASSRGRSPYEAFF. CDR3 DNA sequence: TGTGCCAGCAGCCGTGGACGGTCCCCCTATGAAGCTTTCTTT.

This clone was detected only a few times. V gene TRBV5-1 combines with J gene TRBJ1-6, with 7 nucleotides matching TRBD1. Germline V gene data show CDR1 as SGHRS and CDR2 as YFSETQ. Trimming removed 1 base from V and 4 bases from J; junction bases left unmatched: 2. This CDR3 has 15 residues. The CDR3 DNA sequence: TGCGCCAGCAGCTTGAGGGACAGTTATAATTCACCCCTCCACTTT. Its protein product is CASSLRDSYNSPLHF.

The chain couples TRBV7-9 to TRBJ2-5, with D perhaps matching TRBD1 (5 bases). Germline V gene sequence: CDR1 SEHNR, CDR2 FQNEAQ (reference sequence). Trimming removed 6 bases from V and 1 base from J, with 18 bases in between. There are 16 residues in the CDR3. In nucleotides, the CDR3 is TGTGCCAGCAGTTTCCCCGACAGCCCTACCCAAGAGACCCAGTACTTC. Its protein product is CASSFPDSPTQETQYF.

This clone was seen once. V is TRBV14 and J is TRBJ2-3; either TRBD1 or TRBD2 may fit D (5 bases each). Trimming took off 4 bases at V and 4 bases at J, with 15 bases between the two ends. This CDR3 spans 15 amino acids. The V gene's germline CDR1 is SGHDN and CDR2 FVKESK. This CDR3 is CASSPGSGWADTQYF. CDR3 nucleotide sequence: TGTGCCAGCAGCCCGGGGTCAGGGTGGGCAGATACGCAGTATTTT.

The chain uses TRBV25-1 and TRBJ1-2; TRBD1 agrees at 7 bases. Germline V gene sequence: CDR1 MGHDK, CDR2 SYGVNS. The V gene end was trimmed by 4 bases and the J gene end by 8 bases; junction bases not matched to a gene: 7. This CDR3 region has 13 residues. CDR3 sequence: CASSVDRAYGYTF. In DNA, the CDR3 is TGTGCCAGCAGTGTCGACAGGGCATACGGCTACACCTTC.

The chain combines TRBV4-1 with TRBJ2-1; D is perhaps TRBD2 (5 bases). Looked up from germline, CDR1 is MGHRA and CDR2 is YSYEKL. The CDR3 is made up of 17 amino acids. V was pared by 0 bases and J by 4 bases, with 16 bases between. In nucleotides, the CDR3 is TGCGCCAGCAGCCAAGACTCCCAGCGGCCTAAGTACAATGAGCAGTTCTTC. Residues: CASSQDSQRPKYNEQFF.